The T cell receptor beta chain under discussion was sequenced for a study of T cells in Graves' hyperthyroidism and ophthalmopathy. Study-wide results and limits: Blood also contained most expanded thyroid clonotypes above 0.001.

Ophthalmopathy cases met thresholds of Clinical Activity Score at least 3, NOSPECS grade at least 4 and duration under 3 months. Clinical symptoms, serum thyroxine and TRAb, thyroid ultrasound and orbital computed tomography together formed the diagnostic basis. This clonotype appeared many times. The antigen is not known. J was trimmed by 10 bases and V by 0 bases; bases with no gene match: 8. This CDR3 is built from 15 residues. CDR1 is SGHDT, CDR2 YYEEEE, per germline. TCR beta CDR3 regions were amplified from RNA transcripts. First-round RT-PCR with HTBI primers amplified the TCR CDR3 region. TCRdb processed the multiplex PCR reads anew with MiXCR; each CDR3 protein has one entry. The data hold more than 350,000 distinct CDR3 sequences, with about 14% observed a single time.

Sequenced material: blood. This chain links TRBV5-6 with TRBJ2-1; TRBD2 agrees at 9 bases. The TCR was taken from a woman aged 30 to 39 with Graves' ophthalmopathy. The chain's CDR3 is CASSLEDTLAGEQFF. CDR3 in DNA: TGTGCCAGCAGCTTGGAGGACACTCTAGCGGGGGAGCAGTTCTTC.